This T cell receptor beta chain was profiled in a study of monozygotic twins with cystic fibrosis. Whole-study context: Around 3 micrograms of fragmented DNA underwent approximately 15 PCR cycles for library preparation.

A note on this clone: Its specificity is unknown.

Findings and limits, study-wide: Nucleotide-identical clonotype sharing was significantly higher within monozygotic CF twin pairs than between unrelated CF individuals. Shared CDR3 numbers were not associated with age, concordance or severity. In 13 of 16 pairs, V gene usage was closest to the co-twin's.

Libraries were prepared by immunoSEQ multiplex PCR; TCRdb keeps only in-frame clonotypes and omits some of them. Altogether approximately 17,000 clones are present, about 96% being singletons, with the ten largest covering about 0.62%. This sequence was found in a girl under 10 years old with cystic fibrosis. Sequenced sample: blood.

In nucleotides, the CDR3 is TGTGCCAGCAGCTTAGGGGGAGGAGTTTACACTGAAGCTTTCTTT. As protein: CASSLGGGVYTEAFF. The V call is TRBV7-2, the J call TRBJ1-1; no clear D. V lost 1 base and J lost 3, with 12 bases in between. The CDR3 contains 15 residues. Germline V CDR1 and CDR2: SGHTA, FQGNSA.